This TCR beta chain was found in a study of control samples from healthy donors and cancer patients. This clone was picked up one time. Libraries were prepared by immunoSEQ multiplex PCR; TCRdb keeps only in-frame clonotypes and omits some of them. Here the sample spans about 130,000 clones, just under 95% being singletons. The CDR3 is 14 amino acids. The chain has TRBV21-1 and TRBJ1-2; the D call of TRBD1 is as the table states it, not checked on the DNA. TRBV21-1 is annotated as a pseudogene. The sample comprised PBMCs. This receptor was identified in a man aged 60 to 75 with colorectal cancer. The CDR3, as DNA: TGTGCCAGCGGGGGACAGGGGACCTATTCTGGCTACACCTTC. Translation: CASGGQGTYSGYTF.